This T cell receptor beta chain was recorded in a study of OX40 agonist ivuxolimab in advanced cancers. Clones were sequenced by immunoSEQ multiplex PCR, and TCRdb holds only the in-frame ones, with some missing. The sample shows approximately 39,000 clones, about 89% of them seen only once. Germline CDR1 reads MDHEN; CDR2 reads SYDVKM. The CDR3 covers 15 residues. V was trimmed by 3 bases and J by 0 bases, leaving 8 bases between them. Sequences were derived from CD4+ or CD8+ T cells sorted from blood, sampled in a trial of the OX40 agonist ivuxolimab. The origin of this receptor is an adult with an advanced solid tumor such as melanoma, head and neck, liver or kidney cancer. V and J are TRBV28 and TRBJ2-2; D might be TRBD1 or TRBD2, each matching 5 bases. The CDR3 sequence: CASSLMGANTGELFF. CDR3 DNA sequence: TGTGCCAGCAGTTTGATGGGGGCGAACACCGGGGAGCTGTTTTTT.